This note documents a single T cell receptor beta chain sequence. The data are from a study of blood T cell repertoires in COVID-19. Study-level background: Both acute and convalescent COVID-19 samples were obtained from the United States, Italy and Spain. T cells, B-cell-depleted T cells, or PBMCs provided the cDNA or gDNA that served as material.

In the authors' workflow: Estimated nucleated cell counts came from reference gene primer amplification. The table came from immunoSEQ multiplex PCR; TCRdb's copy has only in-frame clones and leaves some out. V, J and clone size were drawn from that table, and D and trimming were deduced from the DNA. This sample has around 280,000 clones, with 70% to 90% found just once. J was trimmed by 8 bases and V by 8 bases; bases with no gene match: 8. This CDR3 contains 13 residues. Germline values: CDR1 LNHDA, CDR2 SQIVND (reference sequence). Sample: peripheral blood. V usage is TRBV19 and J usage is TRBJ1-2; 10 bases are a match to TRBD1. The clonotype was recovered from a woman aged 25 to 39 who had recovered from COVID-19. The CDR3 loop is CASGQGQGLGYTF. The CDR3 nucleotides read TGTGCCAGTGGACAGGGACAGGGGTTAGGCTACACCTTC.